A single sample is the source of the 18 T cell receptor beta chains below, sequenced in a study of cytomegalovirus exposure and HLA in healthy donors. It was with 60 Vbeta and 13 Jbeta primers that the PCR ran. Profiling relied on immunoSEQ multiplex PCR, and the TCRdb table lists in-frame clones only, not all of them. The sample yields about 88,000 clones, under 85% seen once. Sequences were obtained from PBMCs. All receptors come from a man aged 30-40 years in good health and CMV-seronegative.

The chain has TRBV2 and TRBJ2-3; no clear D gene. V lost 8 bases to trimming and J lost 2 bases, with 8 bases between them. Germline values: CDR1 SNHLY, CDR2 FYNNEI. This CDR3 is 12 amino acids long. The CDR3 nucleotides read TGTGCCAGCCTCCGGGTCACAGATACGCAGTATTTT. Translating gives CASLRVTDTQYF.

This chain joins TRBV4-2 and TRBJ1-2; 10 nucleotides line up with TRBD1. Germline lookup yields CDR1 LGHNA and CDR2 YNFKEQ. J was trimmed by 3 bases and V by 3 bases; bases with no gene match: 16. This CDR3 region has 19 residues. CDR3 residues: CASSQIFLRDRGKDYGYTF. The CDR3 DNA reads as TGTGCCAGCAGCCAGATATTCCTGCGGGACAGGGGAAAAGACTATGGCTACACCTTC.

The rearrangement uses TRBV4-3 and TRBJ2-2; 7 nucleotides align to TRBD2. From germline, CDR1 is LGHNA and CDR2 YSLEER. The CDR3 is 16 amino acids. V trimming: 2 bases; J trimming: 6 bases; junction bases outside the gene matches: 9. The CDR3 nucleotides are TGCGCCAGCAGCCAACTTGCGGGGGTGTCGGCCGGGGAGCTGTTTTTT. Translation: CASSQLAGVSAGELFF.

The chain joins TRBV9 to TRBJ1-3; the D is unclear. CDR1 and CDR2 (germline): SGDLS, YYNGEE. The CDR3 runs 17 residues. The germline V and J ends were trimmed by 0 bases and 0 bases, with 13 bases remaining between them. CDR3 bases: TGTGCCAGCAGCGTAGGCGGCCGATCCGTCTCTGGAAACACCATATATTTT. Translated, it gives CASSVGGRSVSGNTIYF.

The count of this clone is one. CDR3 sequence: CASSLGRDYEQYF. CDR3 in DNA: TGTGCCAGCAGCTTGGGGCGGGATTACGAGCAGTACTTC. V usage is TRBV7-3 and J usage is TRBJ2-7, with D maybe TRBD2 (6 bases). The germline V and J ends were trimmed by 3 bases and 4 bases, with 10 bases remaining between them. From germline, CDR1 is SGHTA and CDR2 FQGTGA. The CDR3 contains 13 residues. The full variable domain, with the rest looked up from reference TRBV7-3 and TRBJ2-7, is GAGVSQTPSNKVTEKGKYVELRCDPISGHTALYWYRQSLGQGPEFLIYFQGTGAADDSGLPNDRFFAVRPEGSVSTLKIQRTERGDSAVYLCASSLGRDYEQYFGPGTRLTVT.

The CDR3 reads CASSQDTGGEGYTF. Here the CDR3 DNA reads TGTGCCAGCAGCCAAGATACAGGGGGGGAAGGCTACACCTTC. The genes are TRBV4-2 and TRBJ1-2; 8 bases match TRBD1. Unmatched junction bases numbered 5, after V lost 0 bases and J lost 8 bases. The CDR3 extends over 14 amino acids. Germline V CDR1 and CDR2: LGHNA, YNFKEQ.

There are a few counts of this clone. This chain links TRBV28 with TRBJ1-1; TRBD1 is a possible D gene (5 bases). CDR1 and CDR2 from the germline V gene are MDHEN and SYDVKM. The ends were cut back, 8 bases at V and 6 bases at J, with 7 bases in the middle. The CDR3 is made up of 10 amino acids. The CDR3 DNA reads TGTGCCAGCGGGGGGTCTGAAGCTTTCTTT. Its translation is CASGGSEAFF.

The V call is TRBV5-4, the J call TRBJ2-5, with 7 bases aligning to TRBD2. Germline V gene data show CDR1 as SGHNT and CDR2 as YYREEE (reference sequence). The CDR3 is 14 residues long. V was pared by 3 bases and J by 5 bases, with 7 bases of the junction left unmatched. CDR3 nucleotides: TGTGCCAGCAGCTCACCCCAGGGAGGGGAGACCCAGTACTTC. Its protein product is CASSSPQGGETQYF.

This CDR3 is CASSYRRGGSPLHF. In nucleotides, the CDR3 is TGTGCCAGCAGTTATCGCAGGGGTGGATCACCCCTCCACTTT. The V and J genes are TRBV27 and TRBJ1-6; TRBD1 might be the D (6 bases). CDR1 is MNHEY, CDR2 SMNVEV, per germline (reference sequence). This CDR3 is built from 14 residues. Trimming took 4 bases from V and 10 from J, leaving 14 bases between them.

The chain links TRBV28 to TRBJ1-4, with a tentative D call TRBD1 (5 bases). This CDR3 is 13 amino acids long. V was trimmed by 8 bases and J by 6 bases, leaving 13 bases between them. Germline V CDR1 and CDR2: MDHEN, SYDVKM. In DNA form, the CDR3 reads TGTGCCAGCTTCGGGGGGTTTTATGAAAAACTGTTTTTT. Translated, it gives CASFGGFYEKLFF.

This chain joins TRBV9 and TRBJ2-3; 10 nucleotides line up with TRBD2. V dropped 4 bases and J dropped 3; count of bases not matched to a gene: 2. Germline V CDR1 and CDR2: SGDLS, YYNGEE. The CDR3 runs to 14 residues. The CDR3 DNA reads TGTGCCAGCAGCACTAGCGGGGCAACAGATACGCAGTATTTT. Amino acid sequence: CASSTSGATDTQYF. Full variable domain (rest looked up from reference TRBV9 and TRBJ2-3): DSGVTQTPKHLITATGQRVTLRCSPRSGDLSVYWYQQSLDQGLQFLIQYYNGEERAKGNILERFSAQQFPDLHSELNLSSLELGDSALYFCASSTSGATDTQYFGPGTRLTVL.

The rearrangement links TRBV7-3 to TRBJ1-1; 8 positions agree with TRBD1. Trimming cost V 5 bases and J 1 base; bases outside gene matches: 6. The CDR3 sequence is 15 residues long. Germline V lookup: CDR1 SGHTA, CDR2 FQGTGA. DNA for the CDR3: TGTGCCAGCAGCGCCCAGGGGGCGCGGAACACTGAAGCTTTCTTT. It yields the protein CASSAQGARNTEAFF.

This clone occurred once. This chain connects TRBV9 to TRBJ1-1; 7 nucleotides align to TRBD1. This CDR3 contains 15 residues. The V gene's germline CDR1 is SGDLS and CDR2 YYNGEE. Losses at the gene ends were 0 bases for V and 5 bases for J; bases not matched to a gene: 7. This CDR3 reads CASSVGTGSGTEAFF. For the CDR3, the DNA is TGTGCCAGCAGCGTAGGGACAGGAAGCGGGACTGAAGCTTTCTTT.

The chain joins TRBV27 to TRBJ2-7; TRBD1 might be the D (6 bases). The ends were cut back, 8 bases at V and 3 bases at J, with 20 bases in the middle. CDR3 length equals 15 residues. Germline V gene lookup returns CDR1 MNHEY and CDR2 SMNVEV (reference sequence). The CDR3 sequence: CASAHPGTTGYEQYF. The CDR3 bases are TGTGCCAGCGCGCATCCCGGGACAACGGGCTACGAGCAGTACTTC.

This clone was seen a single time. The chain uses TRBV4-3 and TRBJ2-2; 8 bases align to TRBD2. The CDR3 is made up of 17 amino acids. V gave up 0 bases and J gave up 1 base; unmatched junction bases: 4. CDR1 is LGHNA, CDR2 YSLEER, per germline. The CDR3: CASSQDRGGLNTGELFF. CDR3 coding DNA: TGCGCCAGCAGCCAAGACCGCGGGGGGCTGAACACCGGGGAGCTGTTTTTT.

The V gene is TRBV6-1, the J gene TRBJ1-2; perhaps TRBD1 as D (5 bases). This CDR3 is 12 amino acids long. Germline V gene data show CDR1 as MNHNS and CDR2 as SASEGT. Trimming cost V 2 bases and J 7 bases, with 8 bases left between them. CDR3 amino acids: CASSEQGSGYTF. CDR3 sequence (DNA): TGTGCCAGCAGTGAACAGGGAAGTGGCTACACCTTC.

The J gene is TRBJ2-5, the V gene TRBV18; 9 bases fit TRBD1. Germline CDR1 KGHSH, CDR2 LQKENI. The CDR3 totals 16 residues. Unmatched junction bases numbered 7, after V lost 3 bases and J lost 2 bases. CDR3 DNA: TGTGCCAGCTCACCCTCCGGGACAGGGTATCAAGAGACCCAGTACTTC. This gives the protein CASSPSGTGYQETQYF.

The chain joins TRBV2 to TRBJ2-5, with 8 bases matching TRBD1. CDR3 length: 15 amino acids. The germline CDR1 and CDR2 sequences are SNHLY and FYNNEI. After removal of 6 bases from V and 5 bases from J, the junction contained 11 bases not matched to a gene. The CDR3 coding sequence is TGTGCCAGCAGAGACGGGACAGGCCTTTGGGAGACCCAGTACTTC. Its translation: CASRDGTGLWETQYF.